Below, one TCR beta chain is given with its context. The authors' processing: By means of reference gene primer amplification, nucleated cell counts were estimated. TCRdb keeps only in-frame clones here, not all; method: immunoSEQ multiplex PCR. The V and J calls and clone size come from that table; D and trimming were worked out from the DNA. Found here are roughly 320,000 clones, approximately 90% of them singletons; the top ten hold roughly 3.9%. The data were obtained in a study of blood T cell repertoires in COVID-19. Study context: Samples of COVID-19 (acute and convalescent) were obtained from the United States, Italy and Spain. T cells, B-cell-depleted T cells, or PBMCs supplied cDNA or gDNA.

The age range of participants was about 18 to 95 years, with residence in around 22 US areas. Input material: PBMCs or T cells enriched from blood (not recorded which). The clonotype originates from a woman aged 30 to 39 who had been exposed to COVID-19.

In nucleotides, the CDR3 is TGTGCCAGCAGCCCCCCGGGACAGGGGGGCTACGAGCAGTACTTC. It encodes CASSPPGQGGYEQYF. The genes are TRBV7-9 and TRBJ2-7, with 11 positions matching TRBD1. J gave up 3 bases and V 5 bases, and 6 bases lay outside the gene matches. CDR1 is SEHNR, CDR2 FQNEAQ, per germline (reference sequence). The CDR3 contains 15 residues. Looking up the rest from reference TRBV7-9 and TRBJ2-7 gives the full variable domain: DTGVSQNPRHKITKRGQNVTFRCDPISEHNRLYWYRQTLGQGPEFLTYFQNEAQLEKSRLLSDRFSAERPKGSFSTLEIQRTEQGDSAMYLCASSPPGQGGYEQYFGPGTRLTVT.